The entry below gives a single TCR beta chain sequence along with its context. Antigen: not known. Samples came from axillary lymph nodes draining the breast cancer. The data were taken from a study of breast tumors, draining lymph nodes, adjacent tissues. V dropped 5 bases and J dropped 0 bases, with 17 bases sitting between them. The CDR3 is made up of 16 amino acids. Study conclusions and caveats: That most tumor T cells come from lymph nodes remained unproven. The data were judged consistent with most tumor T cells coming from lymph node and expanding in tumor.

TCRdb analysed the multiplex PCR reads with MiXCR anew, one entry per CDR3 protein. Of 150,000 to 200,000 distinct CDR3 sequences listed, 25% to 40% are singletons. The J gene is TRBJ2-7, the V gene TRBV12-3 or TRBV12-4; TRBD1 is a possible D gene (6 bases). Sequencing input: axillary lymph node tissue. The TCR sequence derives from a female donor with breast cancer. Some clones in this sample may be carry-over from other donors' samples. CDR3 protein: CASSDAPGRGSYEQYF. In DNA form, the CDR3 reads TGTGCCAGCAGTGACGCGCCGGGCAGGGGCTCCTACGAGCAGTACTTC.